The clone carrying this TCR beta chain was recorded many times. The antigen is not known. The data belong to a study of CD8 T cells in ankylosing spondylitis. Study results and limitations: Apparently characteristic of ankylosing spondylitis blood was a TCR beta motif (roughly eight highly homologous variants). Matched synovial fluid from ankylosing spondylitis patients was reported to be enriched for disease-linked clones.

A quantitative 5'-RACE method, one with molecular barcodes, was used to make TCR beta libraries. MiXCR, run by TCRdb on the 5' RACE reads, gives a single entry per CDR3 protein. The data contain about 160,000 distinct CDR3 sequences, approximately 20% of them singletons. This receptor was identified in a male donor with ankylosing spondylitis or in good health (not recorded which). The specimen was blood, either unsorted or a sorted T cell fraction (not recorded which).

CDR3: CASSIGRGNEQFF. CDR3 in DNA: TGTGCCAGTAGTATAGGGCGGGGAAATGAGCAGTTCTTC. The rearrangement joins TRBV19 to TRBJ2-1, with D possibly TRBD2 on 6 matching bases. This CDR3 region has 13 residues. Trimming stripped 1 base from V and 7 bases from J, with 8 bases between. The germline CDR1 and CDR2 sequences are LNHDA and SQIVND (reference sequence).